The 4 T cell receptor beta chains presented below share a single source sample, sequenced in a study of T cell clonotyping in hematopoietic cell transplantation. The table came from immunoSEQ multiplex PCR; TCRdb's copy has only in-frame clones and leaves some out. The sample includes thousands of clones, roughly 87% of them seen just once. The sample taken for sequencing was peripheral blood mononuclear cells. The receptors here all came from a man aged 35 to 55 in good health. Some clones in this sample may be carry-over from other donors' samples.

J is TRBJ1-6 and V is TRBV5-4; 7 bases match TRBD1. V shed 0 bases and J 9 bases; nucleotides not matched to a gene: 6. This CDR3 has 15 amino acids. Germline loops: CDR1 SGHNT, CDR2 YYREEE (reference sequence). The CDR3 DNA follows: TGTGCCAGCAGCTTGGGACAGGGACTTACTTCACCCCTCCACTTT. Protein: CASSLGQGLTSPLHF. Combining the CDR3 with reference TRBV5-4 and TRBJ1-6 gives the whole variable domain ETGVTQSPTHLIKTRGQQVTLRCSSQSGHNTVSWYQQALGQGPQFIFQYYREEENGRGNFPPRFSGLQFPNYSSELNVNALELDDSALYLCASSLGQGLTSPLHFGNGTRLTVT.

The chain uses TRBV7-6 and TRBJ2-1; TRBD2 matches 11 bases. After removal of 5 bases from V and 6 bases from J, the junction contained 3 bases not matched to a gene. Germline V gene lookup returns CDR1 SGHVS and CDR2 FNYEAQ. The CDR3 is made up of 14 amino acids. The CDR3 loop is CASSGSGRVNEQFF. The DNA of the CDR3 is TGTGCCAGCAGCGGTAGCGGGAGGGTCAATGAGCAGTTCTTC.

V is TRBV11-3 and J is TRBJ2-7; perhaps TRBD2 as D (6 bases). Germline V gene lookup returns CDR1 SGHNT and CDR2 YENEEA. The V and J ends lost 5 bases and 4 bases respectively, with 21 bases between them. This CDR3 spans 16 amino acids. In DNA, the CDR3 is TGTGCCAGCAGCCGGGATAGCGGTCCCGAACCATACGAGCAGTACTTC. Translation: CASSRDSGPEPYEQYF.

The J gene is TRBJ1-2, the V gene TRBV6-5; possibly TRBD1 for D (6 bases). The CDR3 totals 15 residues. The germline CDR1 and CDR2 sequences are MNHEY and SVGAGI. The V end lost 5 bases, the J end lost 7 bases, and 20 bases lay between the germline ends. In DNA form, the CDR3 reads TGTGCCAGCAGTCCCTTGCCAGGGACAAAGGGTGGCTACACCTTC. Translated, it gives CASSPLPGTKGGYTF.